The rows below give T cell receptor beta chains drawn from one sample of a study of identical twins. In TCRdb, the 5' RACE reads were re-called with MiXCR into one record per CDR3 protein. The table includes some 500,000 distinct CDR3 sequences, 9% to 10% detected once. Separately, the same data were catalogued under a study of yellow fever vaccine responses in identical twins.

Sequenced material: PBMCs. Receptor source: a woman aged 18-29 years in good health. CDR3s include the opening cysteine and the closing phenylalanine or tryptophan. The order of the fields is V gene, D gene, clone size, J gene, CDR3 protein, CDR3 DNA. D genes are given only for firm matches. Where a row states a size, it is once, few, many or the class of an expanded clone; other rows omit it.

V: TRBV18; D: .; size: many; J: TRBJ2-6; CDR3: CASSPSGANVLTF; DNA: TGTGCCAGCAGCCCTTCTGGGGCCAACGTCCTGACTTTC
V: TRBV4-3; D: TRBD1; size: many; J: TRBJ1-2; CDR3: CASSQRGQGDYGYTF; DNA: TGCGCCAGCAGCCAAAGAGGACAGGGGGACTATGGCTACACCTTC
V: TRBV7-8; D: .; size: many; J: TRBJ2-7; CDR3: CASSLVSWGAYEQYF; DNA: TGTGCCAGCAGCTTAGTGTCCTGGGGGGCGTACGAGCAGTACTTC
V: TRBV7-2; D: TRBD1; size: many; J: TRBJ2-1; CDR3: CASSLSGQDLNEQFF; DNA: TGTGCCAGCAGCTTATCGGGACAGGATCTCAATGAGCAGTTCTTC
V: TRBV25-1; D: .; size: .; J: TRBJ2-7; CDR3: CASLGGASYEQYF; DNA: TGTGCCAGCCTTGGTGGGGCTTCCTACGAGCAGTACTTC
V: TRBV5-1; D: TRBD1; size: .; J: TRBJ2-7; CDR3: CASSLGGTGSYEQYF; DNA: TGCGCCAGCAGCCTGGGAGGGACAGGGTCCTACGAGCAGTACTTC
V: TRBV12-3/TRBV12-4; D: TRBD1; size: many; J: TRBJ2-3; CDR3: CASSFWGQGRTDTQYF; DNA: TGTGCCAGCAGTTTCTGGGGACAGGGAAGGACAGATACGCAGTATTTT
V: TRBV20-1; D: .; size: few; J: TRBJ2-7; CDR3: CSASVGGRYEQYF; DNA: TGCAGTGCTAGTGTGGGGGGGCGGTACGAGCAGTACTTC
V: TRBV29-1; D: .; size: .; J: TRBJ2-1; CDR3: CSDSGYNEQFF; DNA: TGCAGCGATAGCGGATACAATGAGCAGTTCTTC
V: TRBV7-9; D: .; size: .; J: TRBJ2-7; CDR3: CASSLVEQGNYEQYF; DNA: TGTGCCAGCAGCTTAGTTGAACAGGGAAACTACGAGCAGTACTTC
V: TRBV11-2; D: .; size: few; J: TRBJ1-2; CDR3: CASSLGGGAAYSYTF; DNA: TGTGCCAGCAGCTTAGGGGGGGGGGCGGCATATAGCTACACCTTC
V: TRBV9; D: .; size: few; J: TRBJ2-3; CDR3: CASSSKGSSVLDTQYF; DNA: TGTGCCAGCAGCTCCAAGGGGTCTAGCGTGTTGGATACGCAGTATTTT
V: TRBV2; D: .; size: many; J: TRBJ2-7; CDR3: CASAGNGYEQYF; DNA: TGTGCCAGCGCGGGGAACGGCTACGAGCAGTACTTC
V: TRBV20-1; D: TRBD2; size: .; J: TRBJ2-4; CDR3: CSATRGGRGKNIQYF; DNA: TGCAGTGCTACACGGGGGGGGAGAGGCAAAAACATTCAGTACTTC
V: TRBV11-2; D: TRBD2; size: .; J: TRBJ2-3; CDR3: CASSGRLAGGPSTDTQYF; DNA: TGTGCCAGCAGCGGACGACTAGCGGGGGGGCCAAGCACAGATACGCAGTATTTT
V: TRBV7-9; D: TRBD2; size: few; J: TRBJ2-7; CDR3: CASSLGTSGVYEQYF; DNA: TGTGCCAGCAGCCTAGGGACTAGCGGGGTCTACGAGCAGTACTTC
V: TRBV6-2/TRBV6-3; D: .; size: many; J: TRBJ2-3; CDR3: CASSYGGSSNTQYF; DNA: TGTGCCAGCAGTTACGGGGGTTCAAGTAATACGCAGTATTTT
V: TRBV12-3/TRBV12-4; D: TRBD2; size: .; J: TRBJ2-7; CDR3: CASSQSGGGYEQYF; DNA: TGTGCCAGCAGCCAAAGCGGGGGGGGGTACGAGCAGTACTTC
V: TRBV28; D: .; size: few; J: TRBJ2-1; CDR3: CASSLAGPSGQFF; DNA: TGTGCCAGCAGTTTAGCGGGGCCGTCGGGGCAGTTCTTC
V: TRBV24-1; D: TRBD2; size: few; J: TRBJ2-1; CDR3: CATSAETSSNEQFF; DNA: TGTGCCACCAGTGCCGAGACTAGCTCCAATGAGCAGTTCTTC
V: TRBV15; D: .; size: .; J: TRBJ2-7; CDR3: CATSSATGLQTVEQYF; DNA: TGTGCCACCAGCAGTGCCACGGGACTCCAGACTGTAGAGCAGTACTTC
V: TRBV27; D: TRBD2; size: .; J: TRBJ2-5; CDR3: CASSLGLAGDEETQYF; DNA: TGTGCCAGCAGTCTGGGACTAGCGGGAGACGAAGAGACCCAGTACTTC
V: TRBV9; D: .; size: many; J: TRBJ2-5; CDR3: CASSLPRGTQYF; DNA: TGTGCCAGCAGCCTCCCCCGTGGGACCCAGTACTTC
V: TRBV12-3/TRBV12-4; D: .; size: many; J: TRBJ2-5; CDR3: CASSLARDLRNF; DNA: TGTGCCAGCAGTTTAGCGAGGGATCTTCGGAACTTC